These 18 T cell receptor beta chains came from one sample sequenced in a study of glioma-infiltrating T cells. TCR alpha and beta CDR3 regions were amplified from RNA using iRepertoire nested multiplex PCR. In TCRdb, the multiplex PCR reads were re-called with MiXCR into one record per CDR3 protein. Of some 150,000 distinct CDR3 sequences detected, 30% to 40% appear once; the ten largest clones hold over 15%. Sequencing used glioma tissue, nonneoplastic brain tissue, or PBMCs (not recorded which). The receptors were gathered from a human donor with low-grade glioma or glioblastoma, undergoing nonglioma brain surgery, or in good health (not recorded which).

J is TRBJ2-7 and V is TRBV2; D is possibly TRBD2 (6 bases). The CDR3 is 13 residues long. Trimming took off 8 bases at V and 2 bases at J, with 13 bases between the two ends. The germline gives CDR1 SNHLY, CDR2 FYNNEI. The CDR3 loop is CASVRGSTYEQYF. The CDR3 region has the DNA TGTGCCAGCGTGCGGGGATCCACCTACGAGCAGTACTTC.

The V call is TRBV27, the J call TRBJ2-7; 8 bases line up with TRBD1. Per germline, CDR1 MNHEY and CDR2 SMNVEV (reference sequence). J gave up 5 bases and V 5 bases, and 8 bases lay outside the gene matches. CDR3 length: 14 amino acids. The CDR3 is CASSPLTGANEQYF. The CDR3 nucleotides read TGTGCCAGCAGTCCCCTGACAGGGGCGAACGAGCAGTACTTC.

With regard to this clonotype: A much larger clone differs by one base, so this may be a read error. The rearrangement uses TRBV11-2 and TRBJ2-3; D not resolved. The CDR3 totals 13 residues. Germline lookup yields CDR1 SGHAT and CDR2 FQNNGV. Trimming cost V 9 bases and J 7 bases, with 17 bases left between them. CDR3 bases: TGTGCCAGAAGCCCCTATACGGCAAATACGCAGTATTTT. Its translation is CARSPYTANTQYF.

The chain carries TRBV2 and TRBJ1-1, with no clear D. CDR1 and CDR2 (germline): SNHLY, FYNNEI. Trimming removed 8 bases at V and 5 bases at J, with 15 bases between. This CDR3 region has 13 residues. CDR3 in amino acids: CASLPTGYTEAFF. For the CDR3, the DNA is TGTGCCAGCCTACCAACGGGGTATACTGAAGCTTTCTTT.

The chain joins TRBV18 to TRBJ1-2, with D possibly TRBD1 on 6 matching bases. Trimming removed 3 bases at V and 0 bases at J, with 14 bases between. This CDR3 is built from 16 residues. Germline V gene lookup returns CDR1 KGHSH and CDR2 LQKENI. CDR3 bases: TGTGCCAGCTCACCCAGGGAGGGACAAGCTAACTATGGCTACACCTTC. This codes for CASSPREGQANYGYTF.

This clonotype has a single count. The chain employs TRBV20-1 and TRBJ1-1; D is unclear. This CDR3 is built from 14 residues. Looked up from germline, CDR1 is DFQATT and CDR2 is SNEGSKA (reference sequence). Trimming pared 0 bases from V and 0 bases from J, leaving 8 bases between. CDR3 in amino acids: CSAREGTMNTEAFF. The DNA of the CDR3 is TGCAGTGCTAGAGAGGGAACCATGAACACTGAAGCTTTCTTT.

The V and J genes are TRBV12-3 or TRBV12-4 and TRBJ1-2; no clear D. V shed 0 bases and J shed 8 bases, with 7 bases lying between them. This CDR3 has 12 amino acids. The CDR3 DNA sequence: TGTGCCAGCAGTTTAGCACAGACCGGCTACACCTTC. Its protein is CASSLAQTGYTF.

The CDR3 loop reads CASFRGGTGTYNEQFF. In DNA form, the CDR3 reads TGTGCCAGCTTCCGGGGGGGGACAGGGACCTACAATGAGCAGTTCTTC. The chain has TRBV6-1 and TRBJ2-1; weak D call: TRBD1 (9 bases). Germline values: CDR1 MNHNS, CDR2 SASEGT. The CDR3 consists of 16 residues. V was trimmed by 8 bases and J by 2 bases, leaving 19 bases between them.

The gene calls are TRBV4-1 and TRBJ1-1; D gene uncertain. Looked up from germline, CDR1 is MGHRA and CDR2 is YSYEKL. The CDR3 spans 13 residues. V dropped 0 bases and J dropped 3 bases, with 5 bases sitting between them. For the CDR3, the DNA is TGCGCCAGCAGCCAAGAAGAGTACACTGAAGCTTTCTTT. Its translation: CASSQEEYTEAFF.

The chain links TRBV6-2 or TRBV6-3 to TRBJ2-1, with 11 bases matching TRBD1. Germline V CDR1 and CDR2: MNHEY, SVGEGT. With V trimmed by 5 bases and J by 8 bases, 5 bases remained unmatched. There are 14 residues in the CDR3. The CDR3 spells CASSGPGQGDEQFF. CDR3 nucleotide sequence: TGTGCCAGCAGTGGCCCGGGACAGGGGGATGAGCAGTTCTTC.

J is TRBJ1-2 and V is TRBV27; possibly TRBD1 for D (5 bases). The germline V gene has CDR1 MNHEY and CDR2 SMNVEV (reference sequence). The germline V and J ends were trimmed by 10 bases and 9 bases, with 18 bases remaining between them. This CDR3 has 12 residues. The CDR3 DNA reads as TGTGCCACCAGGGTTGCTGGGGATTGCTACACCTTC. Its protein is CATRVAGDCYTF.

CDR3 sequence reads: CASSYSAGQYNEQFF. As DNA, the CDR3 is TGTGCCAGCAGTTACTCAGCAGGGCAATACAATGAGCAGTTCTTC. J is TRBJ2-1 and V is TRBV6-2 or TRBV6-3; D may be TRBD1 (5 bases). Per the germline V gene, CDR1 is MNHEY and CDR2 is SVGEGT. This CDR3 spans 15 amino acids. Trimming removed 0 bases from V and 4 bases from J, with 10 bases in between.

The chain combines TRBV6-1 with TRBJ1-1; TRBD1 agrees at 9 bases. J lost 5 bases, V lost 3 bases, and 7 bases had no gene match. The CDR3 loop spans 15 amino acids. Germline V gives CDR1 MNHNS, CDR2 SASEGT. The CDR3 sequence: CASSEGTGRPTEAFF. CDR3 DNA sequence: TGTGCCAGCAGTGAGGGGACAGGGCGGCCTACTGAAGCTTTCTTT.

This clonotype was picked up a small number of times. The genes are TRBV6-1 and TRBJ2-5, with 11 nucleotides matching TRBD1. The V gene's germline CDR1 is MNHNS and CDR2 SASEGT. Trimming removed 6 bases from V and 2 bases from J; junction bases left unmatched: 2. The CDR3 is 14 amino acids. The CDR3 loop is CASRRDRGQETQYF. CDR3 DNA sequence: TGTGCCAGCAGAAGGGACAGGGGGCAAGAGACCCAGTACTTC.

This clonotype was picked up a small number of times. The rearrangement links TRBV6-1 to TRBJ1-1; 9 bases match TRBD1. This CDR3 comprises 16 residues. Germline CDR1 reads MNHNS; CDR2 reads SASEGT. The V and J ends lost 5 bases and 0 bases, in that order; junction bases with no gene match: 7. CDR3 bases: TGTGCCAGCAGTAAGGGGGACAGGGTAGTGAACACTGAAGCTTTCTTT. Its protein product is CASSKGDRVVNTEAFF.

V is TRBV10-3 and J is TRBJ1-2, with 9 nucleotides matching TRBD1. The CDR3 contains 13 residues. Germline V gene data show CDR1 as ENHRY and CDR2 as SYGVKD. V was clipped by 4 bases and J by 6 bases; unmatched bases: 3. CDR3 loop: CAISAGTGHGYTF. For the CDR3, the DNA is TGTGCCATCAGTGCGGGGACAGGGCATGGCTACACCTTC.

As regards this clonotype: This may come from a read error, since a much larger clone is one base off. The chain has TRBV20-1 and TRBJ1-2, with 8 bases identical to TRBD1. From germline, CDR1 is DFQATT and CDR2 SNEGSKA (reference sequence). This CDR3 contains 13 residues. J gave up 4 bases and V 3 bases, and 4 bases lay outside the gene matches. CDR3 sequence reads: CSARGQASYGYTF. CDR3 DNA: TGCAGTGCTAGGGGACAGGCAAGCTATGGCTACACCTTC.

This clonotype was counted many times. This sequence joins TRBV4-1 and TRBJ2-3; 11 positions match TRBD2. Trimming took 4 bases from V and 5 from J; bases not matched to a gene: 11. Germline CDR1 reads MGHRA; CDR2 reads YSYEKL. This CDR3 contains 17 residues. This chain's CDR3 is CASSPFSTGLAVDTQYF. For the CDR3, the DNA is TGCGCCAGCAGCCCTTTCTCCACGGGACTAGCGGTAGATACGCAGTATTTT.